The subject of this entry is one TCR beta chain. What antigen it recognizes has not been identified. The record has no base qualities; no much larger clone is one base away. CDR1 and CDR2 were assigned from the germline V gene (reference sequence) as SGHKS and YYEKEE. The CDR3 goes from the cysteine to the phenylalanine over 12 residues. The CDR3 DNA has 36 bases and is translated from base 1. V and J lose 0 bases and 6 bases, and a span of 6 bases separates them. The library was built by means of PCR. Sequencing took place on an Illumina HiSeq 2500. To reduce PCR and sequencing biases, unique molecular identifiers were incorporated into the TCR beta cDNA libraries. Per 1 to 10 million input T cells, approximately 500,000 cDNA molecules were obtained, such that each molecule approximated one T cell. The patient libraries were prepared and sequenced with the same protocol used for the earlier healthy control dataset. Samples belonging to the same batch were prepared together, multiplexed and sequenced on a shared HiSeq lane. From the authors' description of their analysis: Raw barcoded reads were processed with MIGEC, discarding single-read molecular identifier groups before consensus assembly and CDR3 extraction. Clonotype tables were post-analysed with VDJtools, normalizing diversity by down-sampling all datasets to the smallest sample size. To correct batch-related cross-sample contamination, repertoire overlap clustering matched CDR3 amino acid sequences but not nucleotide sequences. TCRdb reworked the public reads: Q25 trimming with fastp, MiXCR clone assembly, productive beta chains retained. For every CDR3 protein sequence, its rows merge into one entry that carries the most common genes and DNA. The V and J calls and clone size come from TCRdb's table, not from the authors' own analysis. The sample table shows hundreds of thousands of distinct CDR3 sequences, and just under 30% are seen once. More than 0.55% of the sample goes to the ten largest clones.

The sample originates from a study of post-analysis software for immune sequencing data (dated by TCRdb to the mid-2010s). Regarding the research as a whole: Relapsing-remitting, secondary progressive and progressive-relapsing multiple sclerosis were recorded as disease courses, and subtype annotation was lacking for some patients. A subset of samples was prepared in parallel using single-end sample barcoding, then pooled and co-amplified after Illumina adapter ligation. The patient repertoires were compared against approximately ten previously published healthy control repertoires obtained from donors aged 6 to 25 years.

General conclusions and limits of the study: Normalized Chao1 diversity was significantly lower in multiple sclerosis patients than controls, suggesting substantial peripheral T-cell clonal expansion. The control group was slightly older than the multiple sclerosis patient group. Patients showed significantly higher frequencies than controls for several TRBV segments, among them TRBV5-6, TRBV5-1 and TRBV20-1. Direct clustering with F measure showed strong co-clustering of samples prepared in the same batch, prompting a batch-effect correction.

To demonstrate the VDJtools post-analysis software, the study profiled TCR beta repertoires from the peripheral blood of around 13 young patients with multiple sclerosis. The multiple sclerosis patients were children and adolescents between roughly 6 and 17 years of age. The sequenced material came from blood. This sequence uses TRBV5-5 and TRBJ1-2, with the D segment identity uncertain. The sequence came from a girl between 5 and 17 years old with multiple sclerosis. The DNA reads as follows: TGTGCCAGCAGCTTGGTATGGGATGGCTACACCTTC. Protein translation: CASSLVWDGYTF.